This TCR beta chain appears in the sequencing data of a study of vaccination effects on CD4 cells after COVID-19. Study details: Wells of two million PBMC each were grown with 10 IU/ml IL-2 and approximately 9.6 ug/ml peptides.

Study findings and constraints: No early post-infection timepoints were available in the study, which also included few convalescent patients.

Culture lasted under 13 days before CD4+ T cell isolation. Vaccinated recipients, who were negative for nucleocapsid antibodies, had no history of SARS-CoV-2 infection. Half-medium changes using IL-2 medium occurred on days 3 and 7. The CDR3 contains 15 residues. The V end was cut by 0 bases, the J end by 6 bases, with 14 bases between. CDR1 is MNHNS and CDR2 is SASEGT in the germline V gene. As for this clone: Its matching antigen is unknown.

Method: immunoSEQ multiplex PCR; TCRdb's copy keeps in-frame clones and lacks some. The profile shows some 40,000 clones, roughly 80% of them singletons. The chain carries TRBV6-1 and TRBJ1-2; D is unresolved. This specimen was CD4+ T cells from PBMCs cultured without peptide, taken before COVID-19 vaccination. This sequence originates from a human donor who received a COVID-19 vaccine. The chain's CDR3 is CASSEAKGLTNGYTF. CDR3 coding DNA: TGTGCCAGCAGTGAAGCTAAGGGTCTTACCAATGGCTACACCTTC.